The subject of this entry is one TCR beta chain. An end of the junction does not agree with germline; a read error may underlie this. CDR1 is MDHEN, CDR2 SYDVKM, per germline. The CDR3 consists of 15 residues. Total RNA amounting to around 530 ng was the source from which TCR beta cDNA was made with a constant-region primer. Three-round nested multiplex PCR performed with slightly modified ARM-PCR produced the TCR beta libraries. PCR rounds one and two used TRBV1-TRBV30 forward primers with a C-beta reverse primer for 10 cycles each. A single record per CDR3 protein comes from TCRdb applying MiXCR to the multiplex PCR reads. This table holds fewer than 250,000 distinct CDR3 sequences, over 80% found once. This record comes from a study of tumor-infiltrating lymphocytes in primary liver carcinoma. Unsorted bulk tissue, roughly 20-33 mg of it, served as the source for co-extraction of RNA and DNA.

This receptor was obtained from a man aged 35 to 55 with primary liver carcinoma and hepatitis B virus infection. The chain couples TRBV28 to TRBJ2-7, with 8 bases matching TRBD2. The sequencing input was tumor tissue from primary liver carcinoma. CDR3 loop: CTSSTGSGSSYEQYF. The CDR3, as DNA: TGTACCAGCAGTACGGGAAGCGGGAGCTCCTATGAGCAGTACTTC.